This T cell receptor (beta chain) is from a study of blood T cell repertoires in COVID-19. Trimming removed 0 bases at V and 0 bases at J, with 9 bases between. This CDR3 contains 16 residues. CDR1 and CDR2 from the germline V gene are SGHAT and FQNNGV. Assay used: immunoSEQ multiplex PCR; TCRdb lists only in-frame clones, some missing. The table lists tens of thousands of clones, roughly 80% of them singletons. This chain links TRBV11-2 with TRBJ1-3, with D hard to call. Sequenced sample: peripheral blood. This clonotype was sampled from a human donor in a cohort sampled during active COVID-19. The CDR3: CASSLERESSGNTIYF. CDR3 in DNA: TGTGCCAGCAGCTTAGAAAGGGAGAGCTCTGGAAACACCATATATTTT.